The 27 T cell receptor beta chains listed next were all sequenced from one sample in a study of response to subunit inactivated influenza vaccine. TCRdb passed the RT-PCR reads through MiXCR, listing each CDR3 protein once. This table has about 570,000 distinct CDR3 sequences, approximately 10% appearing once. These records were also assigned to another study, of T cells expressing NK-cell markers. According to that study: 5'RACE template switching with UMIs generated TCR beta cDNA.

The sample here was PBMCs from blood, taken on the day of vaccination. These receptors all come from a man in his forties or fifties who received an inactivated influenza vaccine.

This chain joins TRBV10-3 and TRBJ2-7; possible D gene TRBD2, 5 bases. CDR3 length: 14 residues. V was shortened by 8 bases and J by 0 bases, with 14 bases between the two germline ends. Germline CDR1 reads ENHRY; CDR2 reads SYGVKD. CDR3 DNA: TGTGCCATCCGAGAAGAGGGCTACTCCTACGAGCAGTACTTC. The encoded protein is CAIREEGYSYEQYF.

The chain has TRBV7-9 and TRBJ2-3, with a possible D match to TRBD2 (5 bases). Trimming shortened V by 0 bases and J by 6 bases, and 13 bases separated the two germline ends. CDR3 length: 15 amino acids. CDR1 SEHNR and CDR2 FQNEAQ come from the germline V gene (reference sequence). The CDR3 nucleotides are TGTGCCAGCAGCTTAGCGACATGGAGGTCGGATACGCAGTATTTT. Its protein product is CASSLATWRSDTQYF. Full variable domain (missing parts from reference TRBV7-9 and TRBJ2-3): DTGVSQNPRHKITKRGQNVTFRCDPISEHNRLYWYRQTLGQGPEFLTYFQNEAQLEKSRLLSDRFSAERPKGSFSTLEIQRTEQGDSAMYLCASSLATWRSDTQYFGPGTRLTVL.

The chain uses TRBV4-3 and TRBJ2-7, with D perhaps TRBD2 (6 bases). The CDR3 sequence is 15 residues long. Germline V gene lookup returns CDR1 LGHNA and CDR2 YSLEER. The V gene lost 0 bases and the J gene lost 2 bases, with 11 bases spanning the gap. The CDR3 loop reads CASSQEIQRAYEQYF. The CDR3 bases are TGCGCCAGCAGCCAAGAGATCCAGCGGGCCTACGAGCAGTACTTC.

The rearrangement uses TRBV9 and TRBJ2-2, with D tentatively TRBD1 (6 bases). The CDR3 totals 14 residues. V was cut by 0 bases and J by 4 bases, with 7 bases left in between. The germline CDR1 and CDR2 sequences are SGDLS and YYNGEE. For the CDR3, the DNA is TGTGCCAGCAGCGTAGAAGGGGGCACCGGGGAGCTGTTTTTT. This gives the protein CASSVEGGTGELFF.

This clonotype was counted only a few times. The chain couples TRBV7-2 to TRBJ2-3; D not resolved. This CDR3 has 15 residues. Germline-derived CDR1 and CDR2 are SGHTA and FQGNSA. V was shortened by 7 bases and J by 2 bases, with 16 bases between the two germline ends. CDR3 sequence (DNA): TGTGCCAGCACCCCGCAGGTGGGCGTCACAGATACGCAGTATTTT. Encoded protein: CASTPQVGVTDTQYF.

This clonotype was seen a handful of times. The genes are TRBV3-1 and TRBJ2-7; D gene uncertain. CDR1 and CDR2 from the germline V gene are LGHDT and YNNKEL (reference sequence). The CDR3 is 15 residues long. Trimming shortened V by 4 bases and J by 3 bases, and 16 bases separated the two germline ends. The CDR3 here is CASSPRLFINYEQYF. DNA of the CDR3: TGTGCCAGCAGCCCTCGTTTATTCATTAACTACGAGCAGTACTTC.

This chain connects TRBV18 to TRBJ2-1; D tentatively reads TRBD1 or TRBD2 (5 bases each). V was shortened by 7 bases and J by 5 bases, with 15 bases between the two germline ends. There are 14 residues in the CDR3. CDR1 is KGHSH, CDR2 LQKENI, per germline. The CDR3 sequence: CASCTGTGHNEQFF. The CDR3 bases are TGTGCCAGCTGCACCGGGACCGGGCACAATGAGCAGTTCTTC.

The CDR3 protein is CASSYLTVMNTEAFF. The CDR3, as DNA: TGTGCCAGCAGTTACTTGACAGTTATGAACACTGAAGCTTTCTTT. The chain couples TRBV6-5 to TRBJ1-1, with D perhaps TRBD1 (5 bases). Germline V gene sequence: CDR1 MNHEY, CDR2 SVGAGI. V lost 1 base to trimming and J lost 0 bases, with 9 bases between them. This CDR3 has 15 residues.

The V gene is TRBV2, the J gene TRBJ1-1; D might be TRBD1 (5 bases). In germline, CDR1 is SNHLY, CDR2 FYNNEI. The CDR3 runs to 12 residues. The V and J ends lost 7 bases and 2 bases respectively, with 8 bases between them. The CDR3 here is CASKTANTEAFF. CDR3 bases: TGTGCCAGCAAGACAGCTAACACTGAAGCTTTCTTT.

This clonotype was detected only a few times. The chain is built from TRBV24-1 and TRBJ1-1; a weak D match, TRBD1 (6 bases). The CDR3 loop spans 14 amino acids. The ends were cut back, 5 bases at V and 4 bases at J, with 13 bases in the middle. The V gene's germline CDR1 is KGHDR and CDR2 SFDVKD. CDR3 loop: CATSAGASGTEAFF. CDR3 in DNA: TGTGCCACCAGTGCAGGGGCATCAGGCACTGAAGCTTTCTTT.

This clonotype showed up just a few times. The V gene is TRBV27, the J gene TRBJ2-3; D remains ambiguous. The V and J ends lost 3 bases and 3 bases respectively, with 10 bases between them. The CDR3 has 14 residues. CDR1 MNHEY and CDR2 SMNVEV come from the germline V gene (reference sequence). CDR3 DNA: TGTGCCAGCAGTTTTCAGGCTTGGACAGATACGCAGTATTTT. It codes for CASSFQAWTDTQYF.

This clonotype was observed many times. The chain combines TRBV6-1 with TRBJ2-1; possibly TRBD2 for D (5 bases). The CDR3 runs 15 residues. Germline assignment: CDR1 MNHNS and CDR2 SASEGT. Trimming cost V 7 bases and J 0 bases, with 13 bases left between them. The CDR3 sequence is CASTEMAGSYNEQFF. The CDR3 DNA sequence: TGTGCCAGCACCGAAATGGCGGGCTCCTACAATGAGCAGTTCTTC.

The CDR3 DNA is TGTGCCAGCAGCTCCGGACTAGCGGGCTATGAGCAGTTCTTC. As protein: CASSSGLAGYEQFF. The chain couples TRBV7-6 to TRBJ2-1, with 11 bases identical to TRBD2. V trimming: 4 bases; J trimming: 8 bases; junction bases outside the gene matches: 4. Per the germline V gene, CDR1 is SGHVS and CDR2 is FNYEAQ. The CDR3 contains 14 residues.

This clonotype showed up just a few times. The chain joins TRBV12-3 or TRBV12-4 to TRBJ2-7; D call uncertain. The CDR3 length is 13 residues. V lost 8 bases to trimming and J lost 1 base, with 12 bases between them. CDR3 DNA sequence: TGTGCCAGCCGGTACGACGGGTCCTACGAGCAGTACTTC. Amino acid sequence: CASRYDGSYEQYF.

This clonotype was detected only a few times. The chain combines TRBV29-1 with TRBJ1-4; 11 nucleotides match TRBD1. Germline-derived CDR1 and CDR2 are SQVTM and ANQGSEA. The V and J ends lost 6 bases and 6 bases, in that order; junction bases with no gene match: 3. CDR3 length: 13 amino acids. The CDR3 DNA reads as TGCAGCGTCCTGGGACAGGGGGATGAAAAACTGTTTTTT. Amino acids: CSVLGQGDEKLFF.

A few counts support this clonotype. V is TRBV27 and J is TRBJ2-7; D gene unclear. Germline V gene data show CDR1 as MNHEY and CDR2 as SMNVEV (reference sequence). Trimming removed 3 bases from V and 3 bases from J, with 9 bases in between. CDR3 length: 13 amino acids. Here the CDR3 reads CASSFGRNYEQYF. In DNA form, the CDR3 reads TGTGCCAGCAGTTTCGGACGGAACTACGAGCAGTACTTC.

V usage is TRBV7-6 and J usage is TRBJ2-5, with 12 positions matching TRBD2. The CDR3 runs to 18 residues. V lost 5 bases to trimming and J lost 2 bases; unmatched junction nucleotides: 12. In germline, CDR1 is SGHVS, CDR2 FNYEAQ. CDR3 bases: TGTGCCAGCAGCCCCGGACTAGCGGGGCCACAAATACAAGAGACCCAGTACTTC. It translates to CASSPGLAGPQIQETQYF.

This chain connects TRBV11-2 to TRBJ2-3; D not certain. Looked up from germline, CDR1 is SGHAT and CDR2 is FQNNGV. Between the trimmed V and J ends, which lost 2 bases and 11 bases, there was a span of 17 bases. The CDR3 loop spans 14 amino acids. Here the CDR3 reads CASSLTGSFWGQYF. DNA for the CDR3: TGTGCCAGCAGCTTAACTGGCTCCTTTTGGGGGCAGTATTTT.

The chain recombines TRBV7-2 with TRBJ2-7; D not certain. V was shortened by 7 bases and J by 2 bases, with 12 bases between the two germline ends. CDR1 is SGHTA and CDR2 is FQGNSA in the germline V gene. This CDR3 region has 13 residues. This CDR3 reads CASTHGVTYEQYF. The DNA for the CDR3 is TGTGCCAGCACCCATGGGGTAACCTACGAGCAGTACTTC.

This clonotype was counted many times. The chain uses TRBV4-2 and TRBJ2-7, with D perhaps matching TRBD2 (5 bases). V was pared by 4 bases and J by 0 bases, with 10 bases between. CDR3 length: 14 amino acids. Per germline, CDR1 LGHNA and CDR2 YNFKEQ. The CDR3 region has the DNA TGTGCCAGCAGCCGGAGCGGACCCTCCTACGAGCAGTACTTC. This gives the protein CASSRSGPSYEQYF.

The chain uses TRBV28 and TRBJ2-1; 8 bases are a match to TRBD2. Germline assignment: CDR1 MDHEN and CDR2 SYDVKM. The trim removed 5 bases at V and 5 bases at J, leaving 8 bases unmatched. This CDR3 region has 15 residues. The CDR3 is CASSLRGGLDNEQFF. CDR3 sequence (DNA): TGTGCCAGCAGTCTACGGGGGGGCCTCGACAATGAGCAGTTCTTC.

The chain uses TRBV6-2 or TRBV6-3 and TRBJ1-2; weak D call: TRBD1 (6 bases). This CDR3 is built from 13 residues. Trimming removed 2 bases at V and 5 bases at J, with 9 bases between. Germline CDR1 MNHEY, CDR2 SVGEGT. The DNA of the CDR3 is TGTGCCAGCAGTTACGCGCAGGGGTATGGCTACACCTTC. Its translation: CASSYAQGYGYTF.

This clonotype was seen many times. V and J are TRBV12-3 or TRBV12-4 and TRBJ2-1; tentative D call: TRBD1 (6 bases). V was shortened by 3 bases and J by 8 bases, with 8 bases between the two germline ends. The length of the CDR3 is 12 residues. Here the CDR3 reads CASSLGHHEQFF. CDR3 DNA sequence: TGTGCCAGCAGTTTGGGACATCATGAGCAGTTCTTC.

The chain links TRBV29-1 to TRBJ1-2; tentative D call: TRBD1 (5 bases). V was clipped by 7 bases and J by 1 base, with 16 bases between them. The CDR3 is 14 amino acids. Looked up from germline, CDR1 is SQVTM and CDR2 is ANQGSEA. DNA for the CDR3: TGCAGCGCAGAATGGGGCATGGGTAACTATGGCTACACCTTC. Protein: CSAEWGMGNYGYTF.

This chain links TRBV6-5 with TRBJ2-1; no definite D call. Per germline, CDR1 MNHEY and CDR2 SVGAGI. The length of the CDR3 is 14 residues. Trimming shortened V by 0 bases and J by 4 bases, and 7 bases separated the two germline ends. The CDR3 DNA reads TGTGCCAGCAGTTACTCGTTCGGATACAATGAGCAGTTCTTC. Translated: CASSYSFGYNEQFF.

This clonotype was observed a handful of times. The rearrangement joins TRBV7-2 to TRBJ2-4; D possibly matches TRBD1 or TRBD2 (6 bases each). Germline V gives CDR1 SGHTA, CDR2 FQGNSA. Trimming took off 1 base at V and 2 bases at J, with 12 bases between the two ends. The CDR3 runs to 16 residues. The CDR3 reads CASSLVPGATKNIQYF. In nucleotides, the CDR3 is TGTGCCAGCAGCTTAGTTCCGGGGGCTACCAAAAACATTCAGTACTTC.

This clonotype was detected a few times. The rearrangement links TRBV7-2 to TRBJ2-7; D ambiguous. Trimming stripped 2 bases from V and 2 bases from J, with 10 bases between. CDR1 is SGHTA and CDR2 is FQGNSA in the germline V gene. The CDR3 covers 14 residues. CDR3 loop: CASSLRQRTYEQYF. The CDR3 coding sequence is TGTGCCAGCAGCTTAAGGCAGAGGACCTACGAGCAGTACTTC.